This is a list of T cell receptor beta chains from one sample in a study of T cell repertoires in cytomegalovirus infection. TCRdb used MiXCR to reprocess the reads, holding one entry per CDR3 protein. The sample contains roughly 180,000 distinct CDR3 sequences, roughly 22% of which appear only once. No antigen is known for these receptors. The sequencing here drew on CD8+ T cells from cultured PBMCs, taken from culture after CMV antigen stimulation. These receptor sequences come from a human donor in good health (CMV status not recorded). Some clones in this sample may be carry-over from other donors' samples. CDR3s leave out the opening cysteine and the closing phenylalanine or tryptophan. The order of the fields is J gene, D gene, V gene, CDR3 protein. D genes are given only for firm matches.

J: TRBJ2-7; D: -; V: TRBV3-1; CDR3: ASSQDPHEQY
J: TRBJ1-5; D: TRBD1; V: TRBV5-5; CDR3: ASSLVPLQGNQPQH
J: TRBJ2-7; D: -; V: TRBV6-1; CDR3: ASSEPLGGPYEQY
J: TRBJ1-2; D: -; V: TRBV7-9; CDR3: ASSFGTPYGYT
J: TRBJ2-3; D: TRBD2; V: TRBV7-6; CDR3: ASSLSGGSDTQY
J: TRBJ2-3; D: TRBD1; V: TRBV6-9; CDR3: ASSLFTGGGTDTQY
J: TRBJ2-7; D: TRBD1; V: TRBV7-6; CDR3: ASSFGQGQYEQY
J: TRBJ2-2; D: -; V: TRBV7-2; CDR3: ASSPRAGLTGELF
J: TRBJ2-5; D: TRBD2; V: TRBV7-6; CDR3: ASSFGLAEYQETQY
J: TRBJ2-7; D: TRBD1; V: TRBV7-6; CDR3: ASSLDIQGLREEQY
J: TRBJ1-1; D: -; V: TRBV4-1; CDR3: ASSSAGANTEAF
J: TRBJ2-1; D: TRBD2; V: TRBV7-2; CDR3: ASSSRPYLAGGYNEQF
J: TRBJ2-1; D: -; V: TRBV12-3/TRBV12-4; CDR3: ASGPTDPEQF
J: TRBJ1-2; D: -; V: TRBV7-9; CDR3: ASSLPSTVIYGYT
J: TRBJ1-1; D: TRBD1; V: TRBV7-2; CDR3: ASSSPRQGGDTEAF
J: TRBJ1-2; D: -; V: TRBV4-2; CDR3: ASSQGVPDYGYT
J: TRBJ1-1; D: -; V: TRBV29-1; CDR3: SVDSGAGPEAF
J: TRBJ1-5; D: -; V: TRBV27; CDR3: ASSRSGWPQH
J: TRBJ1-5; D: -; V: TRBV6-5; CDR3: ASSLTENQPQH
J: TRBJ2-1; D: TRBD1; V: TRBV2; CDR3: ASPGTAEQF
J: TRBJ1-5; D: TRBD1; V: TRBV12-3/TRBV12-4; CDR3: ASSGKDRALNQPQH
J: TRBJ1-3; D: -; V: TRBV7-6; CDR3: ASSAGPRNTIY
J: TRBJ1-2; D: TRBD1; V: TRBV4-1; CDR3: ASSHPPTGRVDGYT
J: TRBJ1-1; D: -; V: TRBV4-3; CDR3: ASSPHLLNTEAF
J: TRBJ2-7; D: -; V: TRBV7-9; CDR3: ASCHRDTSYEQY
J: TRBJ1-2; D: -; V: TRBV6-1; CDR3: ASPHKDYGYT
J: TRBJ2-1; D: -; V: TRBV11-3; CDR3: ASSLVRRVSNEQF
J: TRBJ1-6; D: -; V: TRBV25-1; CDR3: ASSAPGVSPLH
J: TRBJ2-6; D: -; V: TRBV9; CDR3: ASSDETGNSGANVLT
J: TRBJ2-1; D: TRBD2; V: TRBV29-1; CDR3: SVAYGGGDEQF
J: TRBJ2-2; D: -; V: TRBV12-3/TRBV12-4; CDR3: ASSFRHWNTGELF
J: TRBJ1-2; D: -; V: TRBV11-2; CDR3: ASSLDTGNYGYT
J: TRBJ2-7; D: TRBD1; V: TRBV30; CDR3: ACYPGTAPYEQY
J: TRBJ1-1; D: -; V: TRBV15; CDR3: ATSRDREGGEAF
J: TRBJ2-7; D: TRBD1; V: TRBV6-2/TRBV6-3; CDR3: ASSPRTGEDEQY
J: TRBJ2-7; D: -; V: TRBV10-3; CDR3: AIGVGPSYEQY
J: TRBJ1-1; D: -; V: TRBV25-1; CDR3: ASSEPGTGNTEAF
J: TRBJ1-2; D: -; V: TRBV11-2; CDR3: ASSVPDPSRGYT
J: TRBJ2-5; D: -; V: TRBV5-6; CDR3: ASSLTSQETQY
J: TRBJ2-1; D: -; V: TRBV12-3/TRBV12-4; CDR3: ASSSTGFYNEQF
J: TRBJ2-1; D: -; V: TRBV6-5; CDR3: ASRTGLYNEQF